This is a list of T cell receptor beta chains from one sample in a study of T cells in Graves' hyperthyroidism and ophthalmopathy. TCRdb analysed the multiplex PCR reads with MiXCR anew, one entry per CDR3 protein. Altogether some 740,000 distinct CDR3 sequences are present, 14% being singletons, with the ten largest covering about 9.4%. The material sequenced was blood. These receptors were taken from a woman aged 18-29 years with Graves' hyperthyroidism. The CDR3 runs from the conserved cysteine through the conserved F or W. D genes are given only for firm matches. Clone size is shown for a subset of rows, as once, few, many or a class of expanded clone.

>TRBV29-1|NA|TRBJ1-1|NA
TGCAGCGCCGAGGGTTCAGCCATAAACACTGAAGCTTTCTTT
CSAEGSAINTEAFF
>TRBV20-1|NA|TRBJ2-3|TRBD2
TGCAGTGCTAGAGAAGAACTAGCGGGAGGGCAGTATTTT
CSAREELAGGQYF
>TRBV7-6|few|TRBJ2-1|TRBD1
TGTGCCAGCAGCTGGCGACCGGGACAGGGGGGATGGAATGAGCAGTTCTTC
CASSWRPGQGGWNEQFF
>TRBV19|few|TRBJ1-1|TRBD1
TGTGCCAGTAGTGGCGGACAGGGGAGGACTGAAGCTTTCTTT
CASSGGQGRTEAFF
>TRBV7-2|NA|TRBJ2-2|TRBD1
TGTGCCAGCAGCTTGATCGGACAGGGTCGGACCGGGGAGCTGTTTTTT
CASSLIGQGRTGELFF
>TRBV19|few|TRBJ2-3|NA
TGTGCCAGTAGTGTAGTCAAAGATACGCAGTATTTT
CASSVVKDTQYF
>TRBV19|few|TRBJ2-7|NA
TGTGCCAGTAGTATCGGGGGTCGGGGGAACGAGCAGTACTTC
CASSIGGRGNEQYF
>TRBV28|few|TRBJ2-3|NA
TGTGCCAGCAGCCGCTCACTTGGGACAGATACGCAGTATTTT
CASSRSLGTDTQYF
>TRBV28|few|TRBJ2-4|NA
TGTGCCAGCTCGTGGGACACCGAAGCCAAAAACATTCAGTACTTC
CASSWDTEAKNIQYF
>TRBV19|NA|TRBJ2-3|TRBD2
TGTGCCAGTAGTCCAGGGACTAGCTGGTTCACAGATACGCAGTATTTT
CASSPGTSWFTDTQYF
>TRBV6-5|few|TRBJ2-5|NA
TGTGCCAGCAGTTACTCGGTTTATGAGACCCAGTACTTC
CASSYSVYETQYF
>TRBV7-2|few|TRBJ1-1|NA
TGTGCCAGCAGCTTAGCTATACGGCTCAGGGTGGAGACTGAAGCTTTCTTT
CASSLAIRLRVETEAFF
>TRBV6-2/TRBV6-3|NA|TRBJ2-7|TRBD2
TGTGCCAGCAGCCCTAAACGGGAGGGTACCTACGAGCAGTACTTC
CASSPKREGTYEQYF
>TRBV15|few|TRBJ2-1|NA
TGTGCCACCCAAGCGGAGACCTACAATGAGCAGTTCTTC
CATQAETYNEQFF
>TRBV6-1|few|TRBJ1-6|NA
TGTGCCAGCAGTCCCGGACAGAGGACTGCACCCCTCCACTTT
CASSPGQRTAPLHF
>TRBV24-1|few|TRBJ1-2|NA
TGTGCCACCAGTGATCCCGGCCGGCGGGGCTACACCTTC
CATSDPGRRGYTF